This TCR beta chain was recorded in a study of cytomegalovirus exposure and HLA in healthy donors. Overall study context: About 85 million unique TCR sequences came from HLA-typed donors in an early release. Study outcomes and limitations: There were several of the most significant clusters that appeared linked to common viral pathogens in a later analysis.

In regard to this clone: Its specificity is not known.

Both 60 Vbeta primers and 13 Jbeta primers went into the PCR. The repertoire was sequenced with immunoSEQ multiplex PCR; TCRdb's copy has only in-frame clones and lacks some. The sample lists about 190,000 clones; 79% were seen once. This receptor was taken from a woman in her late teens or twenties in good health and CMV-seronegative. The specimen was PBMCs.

The CDR3 is CAISEGAADTGELFF. DNA for the CDR3: TGTGCCATCAGTGAGGGGGCGGCCGACACCGGGGAGCTGTTTTTT. The chain carries TRBV10-3 and TRBJ2-2, with D perhaps matching TRBD1 (5 bases). The ends were cut back, 2 bases at V and 3 bases at J, with 10 bases in the middle. Germline V gene data show CDR1 as ENHRY and CDR2 as SYGVKD. CDR3 length: 15 amino acids.